This TCR beta chain was retrieved from a study of blood T cells in healthy people across ages. Study-level findings and limits: The fall in TCR beta diversity per million T cells was roughly linear with age.

A J-beta primer mix and a sample-barcoded 5' primer were used in a second PCR of roughly 6 to 11 cycles. All samples yielded 3 million or more CDR3-containing paired-end reads. TCRdb reprocessed the 5' RACE reads with MiXCR, giving one entry per CDR3 protein. Of about 1,400,000 distinct CDR3 sequences listed, 35% to 45% were seen once; the top ten hold under 8%. This clonotype occurred many times. Its antigen is not known. Germline V CDR1 and CDR2: SGHAT, FQNNGV. The CDR3 is 15 amino acids. V was shortened by 2 bases and J by 11 bases, with 21 bases between the two germline ends. The chain is built from TRBV11-2 and TRBJ2-5, with D perhaps matching TRBD2 (6 bases). The receptor was derived from a woman younger than 30 in good health. Sequencing input: blood. The CDR3 region has the DNA TGTGCCAGCAGCTTACAGAGGACTATGGGAACTGAGCAGTACTTC. Amino acids: CASSLQRTMGTEQYF.